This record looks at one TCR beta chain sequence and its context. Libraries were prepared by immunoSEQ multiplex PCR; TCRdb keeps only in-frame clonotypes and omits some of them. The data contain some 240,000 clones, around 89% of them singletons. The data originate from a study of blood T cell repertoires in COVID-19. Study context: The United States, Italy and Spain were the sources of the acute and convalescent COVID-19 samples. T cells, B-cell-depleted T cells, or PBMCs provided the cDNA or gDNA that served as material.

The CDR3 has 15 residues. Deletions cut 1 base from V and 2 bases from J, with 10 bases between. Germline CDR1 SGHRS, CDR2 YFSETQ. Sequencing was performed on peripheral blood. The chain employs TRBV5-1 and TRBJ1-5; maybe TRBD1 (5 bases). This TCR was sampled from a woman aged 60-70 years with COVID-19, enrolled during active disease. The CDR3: CASSLLGDGNQPQHF. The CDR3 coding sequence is TGCGCCAGCAGCTTGTTAGGGGATGGCAATCAGCCCCAGCATTTT.